This T cell receptor beta chain was observed in a study of beta chain features in type 1 diabetes (dated 2018 in TCRdb). Turning to the overall study: No differences in mean age, gender distribution, total cell number or subset yield were found between patients and healthy donors. Naive and central memory subsets were obtained from all 30 or so donors, but regulatory and stem cell-like memory subsets were isolated from only 8 patients and 8 healthy donors. The study compared the TCRB repertoires of sorted circulating CD4+ T cell subsets in recently diagnosed type 1 diabetes patients with those in matched healthy donors. A total of some 110 million sorted cells were examined across all samples, and the number of cells per subset was strongly correlated with RNA yield.

The entire amount of isolated RNA was reverse transcribed using the High Capacity cDNA Reverse Transcription Kit, so the sequenced TCRB transcripts were expressed ones. Deep immunoSEQ sequencing was applied to naive, central memory and regulatory T cell samples, giving an average of approximately 3.8 million total reads per sample. Sorted cells were lysed in RLT buffer, and RNA was extracted using DNase-treated RNeasy Micro or Mini kits according to cell number. To prevent cross-contamination, every cell subset was processed on its own, while patient and healthy donor samples were processed together. The immunoSEQ multiplex PCR was used to amplify TCRB sequences from cDNA, generating 87-bp fragments that spanned the CDR3 region. Sequencing of the amplicons was done on the Illumina HiSeq platform. The authors processed their data as follows. PCR bias was computationally corrected using synthetic template baselines, reads within Hamming distance 2 were collapsed, and singletons that could not be merged were discarded. By aligning reads against IMGT, V, D and J genes, CDR3 length, and insertions or deletions at six rearrangement sites were assigned. Within each subset, clonotype counts were normalized to sorted cell number, and only after that were true diversity and Gini coefficients computed with the tcR R package. Repertoire sharing was quantified using the overlap coefficient calculated on TCRB nucleotide sequences. The immuneACCESS repertoire file appears here via TCRdb, limited to in-frame rearrangements. These files lack a portion of the clones; in checked studies, under half of the deficit traces to unresolved V genes, and the cause of the others is not known. From that table come the V and J calls and clone size; the DNA was used to work out D and trimming. This sample comprises 40,000 to 45,000 clones, 49% of them detected only once. The ten largest clones add up to roughly 0.7% of the sample.

On this clone itself: The antigen it binds to is not known. Base qualities are not provided; no much larger clone lies one nucleotide away.

The research as a whole found: PCR may preferentially amplify shorter templates, but because patient and control samples were amplified and corrected together, any resulting skew would affect both groups equally. The naive, central memory and regulatory TCRB repertoires appeared to resemble one another more closely among patients than among healthy donors. Patients with type 1 diabetes made fewer insertions and deleted more nucleotides at VDJ recombination sites, implying thymic rearrangement abnormalities. Only small numbers of individuals were included in the HLA sub-analyses, which left unresolved whether HLA type had any influence on TCRB rearrangement. Because cDNA was sequenced instead of genomic DNA, highly expressing activated cells could be over-represented, though the groups showed no difference in activation or CD3 levels. A moderate but significant shortening of TCRB CDR3 length was observed in type 1 diabetes patients in all four CD4+ subsets.

Each donor gave one peripheral blood draw, averaging approximately 110 mL, which was collected into heparinised tubes. Naive, central memory, regulatory and stem cell-like memory CD4+ T cells were sorted on a BD FACSAria II using a panel including CD45RO, CCR7, CD25, CD127, CD95 and CD27. A purity above 95% was achieved for all sorted populations. PBMCs were isolated immediately by Lymphoprep density gradient centrifugation and stained directly without culture. To minimize batch effects, samples were stained and sorted in pairs, one healthy donor with one patient per experiment. Germline trimming amounts to 5 bases on V and 6 bases on J, with 10 as the count of junction bases outside the gene matches. The CDR3, cysteine through phenylalanine, is 16 amino acids long. Only the CDR3 region is kept as DNA, spanning 48 bases read in frame from base 1. The CDR1 and CDR2 encoded by the germline V gene are SGHTA and FQGTGA.

The V gene is TRBV7-3 and the J gene is TRBJ2-3, with 11 bases in between that match TRBD2. The TCR was taken from a woman aged 18-29 years in good health. Sequenced sample: central memory CD4+ T cells from blood. The CDR3 reads as follows: CASSPLGSGGADTQYF. The nucleotide sequence is TGTGCCAGCAGCCCCTTGGGTAGCGGGGGGGCCGATACGCAGTATTTT.